The rows below give T cell receptor beta chains drawn from one sample of a study of T cell responses to AZD1222 COVID-19 vaccine. The data were produced by immunoSEQ multiplex PCR, yet TCRdb's version contains in-frame clones alone and is incomplete. The profile shows roughly 120,000 clones, about 90% of them singletons. The input for sequencing was peripheral blood, taken 28 days after the second AZD1222 dose. The source of these receptors is an adult who received the AZD1222 COVID-19 vaccine. CDR3s include the opening cysteine and the closing phenylalanine or tryptophan. D genes are given only for firm matches.

d_call: .
j_call: TRBJ1-2
v_call: TRBV9
cdr3_nt: TGTGCCAGCAGCGTAGCTCAGGTCGCAGCTTATGGCTACACCTTC
cdr3_aa: CASSVAQVAAYGYTF

d_call: .
j_call: TRBJ1-1
v_call: TRBV5-1
cdr3_nt: TGCGCCAGCAGCTGGGGGACCTCCATGGGCGCCACTGAAGCTTTCTTT
cdr3_aa: CASSWGTSMGATEAFF

d_call: .
j_call: TRBJ1-1
v_call: TRBV5-1
cdr3_nt: TGCGCCAGCAGTTTGGACCTGCTGAACACTGAAGCTTTCTTT
cdr3_aa: CASSLDLLNTEAFF

d_call: .
j_call: TRBJ1-2
v_call: TRBV7-8
cdr3_nt: TGTGCCAGCAGCTTAGAGGCAGGGAGTGGCTATGGCTACACCTTC
cdr3_aa: CASSLEAGSGYGYTF

d_call: .
j_call: TRBJ1-6
v_call: TRBV27
cdr3_nt: TGTGCCAGCAGTTTTACCGGTTATAATTCACCCCTCCACTTT
cdr3_aa: CASSFTGYNSPLHF

d_call: .
j_call: TRBJ2-4
v_call: TRBV24-1
cdr3_nt: TGTGCCACCAATAAAGCCAAAAACATTCAGTACTTC
cdr3_aa: CATNKAKNIQYF

d_call: .
j_call: TRBJ1-2
v_call: TRBV27
cdr3_nt: TGTGCCAGCAGTTCCCAGGCCCTCCGCTATGGCTACACCTTC
cdr3_aa: CASSSQALRYGYTF

d_call: .
j_call: TRBJ2-5
v_call: TRBV3-1/TRBV3-2
cdr3_nt: TGTGCCAGCAGCCAAGTGAGTGGGACCTACCAAGAGACCCAGTACTTC
cdr3_aa: CASSQVSGTYQETQYF

d_call: TRBD1
j_call: TRBJ1-1
v_call: TRBV6-1
cdr3_nt: TGTGCCAGCAGTGAAGGGGGACAGGGAGGCACTGAAGCTTTCTTT
cdr3_aa: CASSEGGQGGTEAFF

d_call: TRBD2
j_call: TRBJ2-1
v_call: TRBV5-4
cdr3_nt: TGTGCCAGCAGCCCCGCTGGACGGGGACTATACAATGAGCAGTTCTTC
cdr3_aa: CASSPAGRGLYNEQFF

d_call: .
j_call: TRBJ1-1
v_call: TRBV5-4
cdr3_nt: TGTGCCAGCAGTACTCCGTTAGGGGATCTCACTGAAGCTTTCTTT
cdr3_aa: CASSTPLGDLTEAFF